This T cell receptor (beta chain) was sequenced during a study of identical twins. Study-wide results and caveats: Out-of-frame beta chain sequences displayed weaker excess sharing between twins.

Comment on this clonotype: Its antigen is unknown.

cDNA molecules carried unique molecular identifiers, and template switching added a universal primer site. Using its own MiXCR run on the 5' RACE reads, TCRdb lists one record per CDR3 protein. This sample has some 1,700,000 distinct CDR3 sequences, with roughly a third found just once. Healthy Caucasians made up all donors. This clonotype was obtained from a newborn girl in good health. The sequencing input was cord blood.

CDR3 sequence: CASSSGPYNSPLHF. Here the CDR3 DNA reads TGTGCCAGCAGCTCGGGACCGTATAATTCACCCCTCCACTTT. The chain has TRBV7-6 and TRBJ1-6, with D maybe TRBD1 (5 bases). Trimming shortened V by 4 bases and J by 4 bases, and 8 bases separated the two germline ends. Germline CDR1 SGHVS, CDR2 FNYEAQ. This CDR3 comprises 14 residues.